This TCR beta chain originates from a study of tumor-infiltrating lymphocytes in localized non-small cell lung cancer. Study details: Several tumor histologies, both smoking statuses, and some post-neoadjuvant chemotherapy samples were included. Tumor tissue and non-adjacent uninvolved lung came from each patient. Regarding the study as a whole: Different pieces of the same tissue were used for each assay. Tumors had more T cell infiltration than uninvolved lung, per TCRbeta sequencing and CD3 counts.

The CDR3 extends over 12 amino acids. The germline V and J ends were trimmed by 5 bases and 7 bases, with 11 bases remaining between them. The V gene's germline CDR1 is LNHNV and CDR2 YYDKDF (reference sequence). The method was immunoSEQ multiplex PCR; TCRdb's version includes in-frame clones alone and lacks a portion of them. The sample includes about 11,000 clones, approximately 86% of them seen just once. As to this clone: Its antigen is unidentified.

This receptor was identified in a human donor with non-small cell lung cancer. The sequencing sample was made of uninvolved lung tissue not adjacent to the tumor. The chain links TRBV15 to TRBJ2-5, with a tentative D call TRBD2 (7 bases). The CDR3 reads CATSAGAGTQYF. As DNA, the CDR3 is TGTGCCACCAGCGCGGGGGCGGGGACCCAGTACTTC.